The next 31 T cell receptor beta chains were all read from a single sample in a study of cytomegalovirus exposure and HLA in healthy donors. Vbeta (60) and Jbeta (13) primers were used in the PCR. Profiled with immunoSEQ multiplex PCR; TCRdb holds only in-frame clones, not every one. Its table records more than 25,000 clones. The sample taken for sequencing was PBMCs. Source of these receptors: a young man in good health and CMV-seronegative.

The chain uses TRBV6-5 and TRBJ2-7; 9 bases fit TRBD1. V shed 6 bases, J shed 2 bases, and the junction held 8 bases outside the gene matches. CDR1 is MNHEY and CDR2 is SVGAGI in the germline V gene. The CDR3 has 15 amino acids. The CDR3 nucleotides are TGTGCCAGCAGGCCTACCGGGACAGGGCCCTACGAGCAGTACTTC. Protein product: CASRPTGTGPYEQYF.

The chain employs TRBV2 and TRBJ2-7; 7 nucleotides line up with TRBD2. There are 15 residues in the CDR3. Germline loops: CDR1 SNHLY, CDR2 FYNNEI. The J segment lost 0 bases and the V segment lost 5 bases, leaving 7 bases of the junction unmatched. The DNA of the CDR3 is TGTGCCAGCAGTCAGACCGGGACTACCTCCTACGAGCAGTACTTC. Its protein is CASSQTGTTSYEQYF.

The chain recombines TRBV30 with TRBJ1-5; D may be TRBD1 (6 bases). The germline CDR1 and CDR2 sequences are GTSNPN and SVGIG (reference sequence). The CDR3 covers 13 residues. The V end was cut by 1 base, the J end by 6 bases, with 10 bases between. CDR3 sequence (DNA): TGTGCCTGGAGTGGGACAGCCGGTCAGCCCCAGCATTTT. Residues: CAWSGTAGQPQHF.

This chain joins TRBV10-3 and TRBJ2-3; tentative D call: TRBD1 (5 bases). In germline, CDR1 is ENHRY, CDR2 SYGVKD. V was shortened by 6 bases and J by 1 base, with 14 bases between the two germline ends. This CDR3 comprises 15 residues. The DNA of the CDR3 is TGTGCCATCAGCATAGGGGCGATCGGCACAGATACGCAGTATTTT. It codes for CAISIGAIGTDTQYF.

V gene TRBV25-1 combines with J gene TRBJ2-7, with 9 bases lining up with TRBD1. CDR1 MGHDK and CDR2 SYGVNS come from the germline V gene. J lost 4 bases, V lost 7 bases, and 8 bases had no gene match. The CDR3 has 14 amino acids. The CDR3 reads CASISGTGSYEQYF. CDR3 DNA sequence: TGTGCCAGCATATCCGGGACAGGGAGTTACGAGCAGTACTTC.

The chain links TRBV18 to TRBJ2-7; tentative D call: TRBD1 (6 bases). Deletions cut 6 bases from V and 1 base from J, with 10 bases between. CDR1 and CDR2 (germline): KGHSH, LQKENI. The CDR3 is 13 residues long. CDR3 nucleotide sequence: TGTGCCAGCTCCATGGACAGTTCCTACGAGCAGTACTTC. Translating gives CASSMDSSYEQYF.

With respect to this clone: The sample has other DNA sequences that encode this CDR3 too. The chain is built from TRBV6-5 and TRBJ1-2; perhaps TRBD1 as D (6 bases). The CDR3 consists of 16 residues. CDR1 and CDR2 from the germline V gene are MNHEY and SVGAGI. The V end was cut by 4 bases, the J end by 0 bases, with 15 bases between. The CDR3 DNA is TGTGCCAGCAGTTCCTGGACAGTCTCAGCTAACTATGGCTACACCTTC. The encoded protein is CASSSWTVSANYGYTF.

CDR3 nucleotide sequence: TGTGCCGGGCAGGTGAACACCGGGGAGCTGTTTTTT. It is translated as CAGQVNTGELFF. This sequence joins TRBV30 and TRBJ2-2; no definite D call. This CDR3 spans 12 amino acids. Germline assignment: CDR1 GTSNPN and CDR2 SVGIG (reference sequence). V was shortened by 8 bases and J by 1 base, with 8 bases between the two germline ends.

V usage is TRBV5-1 and J usage is TRBJ1-2; 8 nucleotides line up with TRBD1. V gave up 1 base and J gave up 6 bases; unmatched junction bases: 8. Germline assignment: CDR1 SGHRS and CDR2 YFSETQ. The CDR3 has 15 residues. Here the CDR3 reads CASSLTMGQANGYTF. In DNA form, the CDR3 reads TGCGCCAGCAGCTTGACGATGGGACAGGCTAATGGCTACACCTTC.

The J gene is TRBJ1-5, the V gene TRBV15; TRBD1 matches at 12 bases. Germline CDR1 LNHNV, CDR2 YYDKDF (reference sequence). Trimming cost V 3 bases and J 11 bases; bases outside gene matches: 11. This CDR3 spans 16 amino acids. The CDR3 loop is CATSRGQGANSRAQHF. CDR3 nucleotide sequence: TGTGCCACCAGCAGGGGACAGGGGGCGAACAGTAGGGCCCAGCATTTT.

The rearrangement uses TRBV9 and TRBJ2-2; 7 nucleotides match TRBD2. Germline CDR1 and CDR2: SGDLS and YYNGEE. This CDR3 is 17 amino acids long. With V trimmed by 0 bases and J by 5 bases, 10 bases remained unmatched. The CDR3 DNA sequence: TGTGCCAGCAGCGTAGCATCTGGAGGTAGCGGGACCGGGGAGCTGTTTTTT. It is translated as CASSVASGGSGTGELFF.

This rearrangement joins TRBV7-9 to TRBJ1-1; 7 positions match TRBD1. Germline CDR1 is SEHNR and CDR2 is FQNEAQ (reference sequence). The CDR3 consists of 13 residues. The J segment lost 6 bases and the V segment lost 7 bases, leaving 8 bases of the junction unmatched. The CDR3 nucleotides are TGTGCCAGCAACACACAGGGGACCCCTGAAGCTTTCTTT. It codes for CASNTQGTPEAFF.

This sequence joins TRBV5-1 and TRBJ2-5; tentative D call: TRBD1 (6 bases). There are 13 residues in the CDR3. Deletions cut 3 bases from V and 4 bases from J, with 10 bases between. The germline V gene encodes CDR1 SGHRS and CDR2 YFSETQ. CDR3 amino acids: CASSSQGTETQYF. CDR3 sequence (DNA): TGCGCCAGCAGCTCACAGGGCACAGAGACCCAGTACTTC.

V and J are TRBV10-3 and TRBJ2-7; 9 bases are shared with TRBD2. The trim removed 2 bases at V and 5 bases at J, leaving 7 bases unmatched. The germline CDR1 and CDR2 sequences are ENHRY and SYGVKD. The CDR3 runs 15 residues. The CDR3 here is CAISEGVAGVHEQYF. CDR3 nucleotides: TGTGCCATCAGTGAGGGAGTAGCGGGAGTACACGAGCAGTACTTC.

The rearrangement links TRBV6-5 to TRBJ2-7; maybe TRBD2 (6 bases). This CDR3 has 13 amino acids. Trimming shortened V by 8 bases and J by 12 bases, and 23 bases separated the two germline ends. Germline lookup yields CDR1 MNHEY and CDR2 SVGAGI. For the CDR3, the DNA is TGTGCCAGCGGACCAACGATTTTAGCGGCGGGGTACTTC. Protein product: CASGPTILAAGYF.

The chain joins TRBV28 to TRBJ2-3; 8 bases match TRBD2. The V segment lost 11 bases and the J segment 0 bases; nucleotides outside the gene matches: 10. The CDR3 covers 15 residues. Per germline, CDR1 MDHEN and CDR2 SYDVKM. CDR3 in DNA: TGTGCCTCGGGGGGGGAGACTCCTAGCACAGATACGCAGTATTTT. Its protein is CASGGETPSTDTQYF. The full variable domain, rest sourced from reference TRBV28 and TRBJ2-3, is DVKVTQSSRYLVKRTGEKVFLECVQDMDHENMFWYRQDPGLGLRLIYFSYDVKMKEKGDIPEGYSVSREKKERFSLILESASTNQTSMYLCASGGETPSTDTQYFGPGTRLTVL.

The chain employs TRBV6-1 and TRBJ1-4, with TRBD1 matching 7 bases. Germline CDR1 and CDR2: MNHNS and SASEGT. The V and J ends lost 6 bases and 7 bases, in that order; junction bases with no gene match: 5. The CDR3 is 13 amino acids. DNA for the CDR3: TGTGCCAGCAGACCAGGACAGGTTGAAAAACTGTTTTTT. This codes for CASRPGQVEKLFF.

A remark on this clone: The sample contains more than one DNA sequence encoding this CDR3. This chain links TRBV27 with TRBJ2-7; D perhaps matches TRBD1 (5 bases). Germline V gives CDR1 MNHEY, CDR2 SMNVEV (reference sequence). The CDR3 totals 15 residues. V was clipped by 2 bases and J by 2 bases, with 13 bases between them. This CDR3 is CASSLRSGRAYEQYF. The CDR3 region has the DNA TGTGCCAGCAGTTTAAGGTCCGGCAGGGCCTACGAGCAGTACTTC.

DNA for the CDR3: TGCGCCAGCAGCGGGTGGACAGGGGGCATTCAATATGGCTACACCTTC. Protein product: CASSGWTGGIQYGYTF. This rearrangement joins TRBV5-1 to TRBJ1-2; 11 bases are shared with TRBD1. Germline CDR1 and CDR2: SGHRS and YFSETQ. J gave up 5 bases and V 4 bases, and 10 bases lay outside the gene matches. CDR3 length: 16 amino acids.

CDR3 bases: TGTGCCAGCAGTACCTCAGGGCTAGGGGATCAGCCCCAGCATTTT. Protein: CASSTSGLGDQPQHF. The chain recombines TRBV28 with TRBJ1-5, with a weak D call TRBD1 (5 bases). V was pared by 5 bases and J by 5 bases, with 16 bases between. The germline gives CDR1 MDHEN, CDR2 SYDVKM. This CDR3 is built from 15 residues.

The chain employs TRBV29-1 and TRBJ1-2; no firm D call. CDR1 is SQVTM and CDR2 is ANQGSEA in the germline V gene. V lost 5 bases to trimming and J lost 4 bases, with 20 bases between them. This CDR3 spans 15 amino acids. CDR3 sequence reads: CSVKMEGFRGYGYTF. CDR3 DNA: TGCAGCGTTAAAATGGAGGGTTTTCGCGGCTATGGCTACACCTTC.

The J gene is TRBJ1-5, the V gene TRBV11-2; no clear D. V lost 1 base to trimming and J lost 0 bases, with 4 bases between them. Germline V CDR1 and CDR2: SGHAT, FQNNGV. The CDR3 runs 14 residues. The CDR3 sequence is CASSLGLSNQPQHF. Here the CDR3 DNA reads TGTGCCAGCAGCTTAGGTCTTAGCAATCAGCCCCAGCATTTT.

Considering frequency, this clone is medium-sized (0.01 to 0.1%). The chain employs TRBV5-1 and TRBJ2-3; no definite D call. This CDR3 region has 15 residues. Between the trimmed V and J ends, which lost 0 bases and 4 bases, there was a span of 12 bases. Per the germline V gene, CDR1 is SGHRS and CDR2 is YFSETQ. The CDR3 DNA sequence: TGCGCCAGCAGCTTGGAGTTAGCCTCCCCAGATACGCAGTATTTT. This gives the protein CASSLELASPDTQYF.

V and J are TRBV2 and TRBJ1-5; 7 nucleotides agree with TRBD1. This CDR3 contains 17 residues. Germline CDR1 and CDR2: SNHLY and FYNNEI. The V and J ends lost 5 bases and 3 bases, in that order; junction bases with no gene match: 13. The CDR3 bases are TGTGCCAGCAGTAAGTCCGGGCGACAGGGCCCCAATCAGCCCCAGCATTTT. It translates to CASSKSGRQGPNQPQHF.

The chain has TRBV5-5 and TRBJ2-7; possibly TRBD1 for D (6 bases). From germline, CDR1 is SGHKS and CDR2 YYEKEE (reference sequence). This CDR3 region has 11 residues. V shed 4 bases and J shed 12 bases, with 14 bases lying between them. Written as DNA, the CDR3 is TGTGCCAGCAGCATGACAGGCTCCAGGTACTTC. This encodes CASSMTGSRYF.

Considering frequency, this clone is medium-sized. The genes are TRBV10-3 and TRBJ1-1, with D possibly matching TRBD1 (6 bases). Germline CDR1 is ENHRY and CDR2 is SYGVKD. V was clipped by 6 bases and J by 4 bases, with 15 bases between them. The CDR3 is 14 amino acids. CDR3 residues: CAISVSTGSTEAFF. The DNA for the CDR3 is TGTGCCATCAGCGTCTCTACAGGGAGCACTGAAGCTTTCTTT.

The chain links TRBV2 to TRBJ2-1; D possibly corresponds to TRBD1 (5 bases). V was cut by 3 bases and J by 3 bases, with 12 bases left in between. CDR3 size: 15 residues. Germline V gene data show CDR1 as SNHLY and CDR2 as FYNNEI. Here the CDR3 DNA reads TGTGCCAGCAGTGATACGGCAGGGTTCTACAATGAGCAGTTCTTC. It translates to CASSDTAGFYNEQFF.

The chain is built from TRBV5-5 and TRBJ1-2; 10 bases fit TRBD1. Germline V gene sequence: CDR1 SGHKS, CDR2 YYEKEE (reference sequence). The CDR3 runs to 16 residues. Germline trimming cut 3 bases from V and 8 bases from J; bases unmatched to any gene: 13. CDR3 coding DNA: TGTGCCAGCAGCTCTGCCGGGACAGGGGCTACAATAGGCTACACCTTC. This translates into CASSSAGTGATIGYTF.

The V and J genes are TRBV7-9 and TRBJ2-1; 9 bases map to TRBD2. Germline CDR1 reads SEHNR; CDR2 reads FQNEAQ (reference sequence). The CDR3 sequence is 15 residues long. V lost 2 bases, J lost 6 bases, and 5 bases stayed unmatched. In DNA, the CDR3 is TGTGCCAGCAGCTTATTGGGACTAGCTCTCAATGAGCAGTTCTTC. Its protein product is CASSLLGLALNEQFF.

The V gene is TRBV4-1, the J gene TRBJ2-4, with 10 bases identical to TRBD2. Germline CDR1 is MGHRA and CDR2 is YSYEKL. Unmatched junction bases numbered 8, after V lost 0 bases and J lost 0 bases. The CDR3 runs to 19 residues. Here the CDR3 reads CASSQESSGGAKAKNIQYF. CDR3 nucleotide sequence: TGCGCCAGCAGCCAAGAGTCCAGCGGGGGGGCCAAAGCCAAAAACATTCAGTACTTC.

The gene calls are TRBV11-3 and TRBJ1-2; D is uncertain. Trimming left V 0 bases short and J 2 bases short, with 4 bases between. Germline CDR1 SGHNT, CDR2 YENEEA. CDR3 size: 13 residues. CDR3 nucleotide sequence: TGTGCCAGCAGCTTAGATGTAAACTATGGCTACACCTTC. The encoded protein is CASSLDVNYGYTF.